Listed here are 25 T cell receptor beta chains from one sample, sequenced in a study of blood T cell repertoires in COVID-19. Produced via immunoSEQ multiplex PCR; TCRdb's table is partial and in-frame only. The sample has 70,000 to 95,000 clones, 70% to 90% seen once. The sample taken for sequencing was peripheral blood. The receptors here all came from a man in his fifties with COVID-19, enrolled during active disease.

On this clone itself: One end of the junction is discordant with germline, which a read error may explain. The chain joins TRBV24-1 to TRBJ1-4; 7 bases match TRBD1. Germline V gene data show CDR1 as KGHDR and CDR2 as SFDVKD. The CDR3 loop spans 18 amino acids. CDR3 loop: CATCDSDRVPTTNEKLFF. CDR3 in DNA: TGTGCCACCTGTGATTCTGACAGGGTCCCCACAACTAATGAAAAACTGTTTTTT.

The rearrangement joins TRBV14 to TRBJ2-2; possible D gene TRBD1, 5 bases. The CDR3 is 14 amino acids. Germline V gene sequence: CDR1 SGHDN, CDR2 FVKESK. V was clipped by 2 bases and J by 7 bases, with 11 bases between them. The CDR3 here is CASSQLGAIGELFF. The CDR3 coding sequence is TGTGCCAGCAGCCAACTTGGGGCGATCGGGGAGCTGTTTTTT.

J is TRBJ2-2 and V is TRBV30, with 11 positions matching TRBD2. The junction had 8 bases not matched to a gene; V was cut back by 5 bases and J by 6 bases. From germline, CDR1 is GTSNPN and CDR2 SVGIG (reference sequence). This CDR3 has 15 residues. CDR3 in DNA: TGTGCCTGGCTTTTAGCGGGGGGGCCTCCCGGGGAGCTGTTTTTT. It encodes CAWLLAGGPPGELFF.

V is TRBV19 and J is TRBJ1-1; D might be TRBD1 (5 bases). Trimming stripped 4 bases from V and 0 bases from J, with 9 bases between. Germline CDR1 LNHDA, CDR2 SQIVND (reference sequence). This CDR3 spans 14 amino acids. The CDR3 is CASSTQGMNTEAFF. Written as DNA, the CDR3 is TGTGCCAGTAGTACGCAGGGTATGAACACTGAAGCTTTCTTT.

The genes are TRBV6-6 and TRBJ1-1; 8 bases are a match to TRBD1. This CDR3 has 15 amino acids. Trimming took 4 bases from V and 1 from J; bases not matched to a gene: 5. CDR1 is MNHNY and CDR2 is SVGAGI in the germline V gene (reference sequence). The CDR3 loop is CASSSRGLENTEAFF. CDR3 DNA: TGTGCCAGCAGTTCCAGGGGGCTCGAGAACACTGAAGCTTTCTTT.

This chain connects TRBV5-1 to TRBJ1-1, with D perhaps TRBD1 (6 bases). The CDR3 is 15 residues long. Looked up from germline, CDR1 is SGHRS and CDR2 is YFSETQ. V lost 4 bases to trimming and J lost 8 bases, with 21 bases between them. CDR3 in amino acids: CASSRSIITQGEAFF. For the CDR3, the DNA is TGCGCCAGCAGCAGATCGATTATAACCCAGGGGGAAGCTTTCTTT.

This clone was seen more than once but under ten times. This rearrangement joins TRBV6-5 to TRBJ1-2; D is ambiguous. CDR3 length: 13 residues. The germline V gene encodes CDR1 MNHEY and CDR2 SVGAGI. The V end lost 6 bases, the J end lost 1 base, and 9 bases lay between the germline ends. Written as DNA, the CDR3 is TGTGCCAGCAGCCTAACAGTTAACTATGGCTACACCTTC. Protein product: CASSLTVNYGYTF.

This clone appeared a single time. The chain combines TRBV6-2 or TRBV6-3 with TRBJ1-2; tentatively, D is TRBD1 (6 bases). Germline-derived CDR1 and CDR2 are MNHEY and SVGEGT. This CDR3 spans 15 amino acids. Between the trimmed V and J ends, which lost 0 bases and 4 bases, there was a span of 12 bases. The CDR3 sequence is CASSYSPDRSYGYTF. The DNA for the CDR3 is TGTGCCAGCAGTTACTCGCCCGACAGGAGCTATGGCTACACCTTC.

The chain recombines TRBV5-1 with TRBJ2-7, with TRBD1 matching over 9 bases. V shed 2 bases and J 4 bases; nucleotides not matched to a gene: 10. This CDR3 is built from 16 residues. Germline CDR1 reads SGHRS; CDR2 reads YFSETQ. The CDR3 spells CASSFGRGQGFYEQYF. The CDR3 nucleotides are TGCGCCAGCAGCTTTGGGAGGGGACAGGGTTTTTACGAGCAGTACTTC.

J is TRBJ2-6 and V is TRBV11-3; D is ambiguous. Germline CDR1 reads SGHNT; CDR2 reads YENEEA. The germline V and J ends were trimmed by 1 base and 0 bases, with 4 bases remaining between them. CDR3 length: 15 amino acids. The CDR3 bases are TGTGCCAGCAGCTTAGGTCACTCTGGGGCCAACGTCCTGACTTTC. Its protein product is CASSLGHSGANVLTF.

V gene TRBV24-1 combines with J gene TRBJ2-3, with D perhaps TRBD1 (5 bases). Trimming shortened V by 3 bases and J by 8 bases, and 29 bases separated the two germline ends. Germline V CDR1 and CDR2: KGHDR, SFDVKD. This CDR3 comprises 19 residues. CDR3 sequence reads: CATSDAHQALSMTQVTQYF. In nucleotides, the CDR3 is TGTGCCACCAGTGATGCCCATCAGGCTCTTTCAATGACACAGGTTACGCAGTATTTT.

The chain has TRBV2 and TRBJ2-7, with 7 bases aligning to TRBD1. The V segment lost 7 bases and the J segment 5 bases; nucleotides outside the gene matches: 5. The CDR3 is made up of 12 amino acids. The germline gives CDR1 SNHLY, CDR2 FYNNEI. The CDR3 DNA sequence: TGTGCCAGCAATTGGGACAGAAACGAGCAGTACTTC. It codes for CASNWDRNEQYF.

This clone appeared a single time. The chain is built from TRBV11-2 and TRBJ1-6; D uncertain. V was shortened by 0 bases and J by 9 bases, with 6 bases between the two germline ends. Germline V CDR1 and CDR2: SGHAT, FQNNGV. CDR3 length: 13 amino acids. The DNA for the CDR3 is TGTGCCAGCAGCTTAGAGAGAACTTCACCCCTCCACTTT. This translates into CASSLERTSPLHF.

Concerning this clone itself: Additional DNA sequences in this sample encode the identical CDR3. The chain uses TRBV28 and TRBJ1-2, with 9 bases matching TRBD1. The trim removed 3 bases at V and 7 bases at J, leaving 3 bases unmatched. The CDR3 has 13 residues. Germline assignment: CDR1 MDHEN and CDR2 SYDVKM. The CDR3 DNA reads TGTGCCAGCAGTTTGGGGACAGGGTTTGGCTACACCTTC. Translation gives CASSLGTGFGYTF.

V usage is TRBV30 and J usage is TRBJ1-6; the D gene is possibly TRBD1 (5 bases). The CDR3 length is 13 residues. V was trimmed by 4 bases and J by 2 bases, leaving 6 bases between them. CDR1 is GTSNPN, CDR2 SVGIG, per germline (reference sequence). Here the CDR3 reads CAWTGTYNSPLHF. CDR3 nucleotide sequence: TGTGCCTGGACAGGGACCTATAATTCACCCCTCCACTTT.

In its sample, this clone was seen once. The gene calls are TRBV2 and TRBJ1-2, with D maybe TRBD1 (5 bases). The CDR3 runs 13 residues. CDR1 and CDR2 from the germline V gene are SNHLY and FYNNEI. V was shortened by 8 bases and J by 5 bases, with 15 bases between the two germline ends. The DNA for the CDR3 is TGTGCCAGCGGCTTAGCTGGGGGGTATGGCTACACCTTC. Its translation: CASGLAGGYGYTF. The full variable domain, with the rest looked up from reference TRBV2 and TRBJ1-2, is EPEVTQTPSHQVTQMGQEVILRCVPISNHLYFYWYRQILGQKVEFLVSFYNNEISEKSEIFDDQFSVERPDGSNFTLKIRSTKLEDSAMYFCASGLAGGYGYTFGSGTRLTVV.

The gene calls are TRBV6-2 or TRBV6-3 and TRBJ2-7; D remains unclear. Trimming removed 6 bases from V and 2 bases from J, with 8 bases in between. The CDR3 extends over 12 amino acids. Germline loops: CDR1 MNHEY, CDR2 SVGEGT. The CDR3: CASSPTPYEQYF. In DNA, the CDR3 is TGTGCCAGCAGCCCGACACCCTACGAGCAGTACTTC.

This rearrangement joins TRBV2 to TRBJ2-3; 10 bases fit TRBD2. V lost 5 bases to trimming and J lost 6 bases; unmatched junction nucleotides: 8. The CDR3 extends over 15 amino acids. Looked up from germline, CDR1 is SNHLY and CDR2 is FYNNEI. CDR3 DNA: TGTGCCAGCAGTCGTATAGCGGGGGGTCGTGATACGCAGTATTTT. Translated: CASSRIAGGRDTQYF. The full variable domain, rest sourced from reference TRBV2 and TRBJ2-3, is EPEVTQTPSHQVTQMGQEVILRCVPISNHLYFYWYRQILGQKVEFLVSFYNNEISEKSEIFDDQFSVERPDGSNFTLKIRSTKLEDSAMYFCASSRIAGGRDTQYFGPGTRLTVL.

This clone is a singleton in its sample. The chain couples TRBV5-1 to TRBJ2-6, with 8 bases that match TRBD1. V gave up 5 bases and J gave up 2 bases; unmatched junction bases: 0. In germline, CDR1 is SGHRS, CDR2 YFSETQ. The CDR3 has 14 residues. As DNA, the CDR3 is TGCGCCAGCAGACAGGGGGCTGGGGCCAACGTCCTGACTTTC. It is translated as CASRQGAGANVLTF.

The rearrangement links TRBV7-9 to TRBJ1-6, with D unresolved. The V end was cut by 5 bases, the J end by 3 bases, with 5 bases between. This CDR3 has 13 residues. CDR1 and CDR2 (germline): SEHNR, FQNEAQ (reference sequence). As DNA, the CDR3 is TGTGCCAGCAGCCGGAGCTATAATTCACCCCTCCACTTT. It is translated as CASSRSYNSPLHF.

The V call is TRBV6-5, the J call TRBJ1-3; 8 bases fit TRBD1. V was clipped by 6 bases and J by 0 bases; unmatched bases: 4. Germline loops: CDR1 MNHEY, CDR2 SVGAGI. The CDR3 covers 15 residues. The CDR3 is CASSGTGGSGNTIYF. DNA for the CDR3: TGTGCCAGCAGCGGGACAGGAGGCTCTGGAAACACCATATATTTT.

The chain has TRBV27 and TRBJ1-6, with D possibly matching TRBD1 (6 bases). The CDR3 consists of 14 residues. V was shortened by 5 bases and J by 10 bases, with 15 bases between the two germline ends. The germline V gene encodes CDR1 MNHEY and CDR2 SMNVEV (reference sequence). CDR3 in DNA: TGTGCCAGCAGTCCTGCGGGGGGCGGCTCACCCCTCCACTTT. Residues: CASSPAGGGSPLHF.

CDR3 protein: CASGAVGARYEQYF. The CDR3 bases are TGTGCCAGCGGCGCAGTTGGGGCCAGGTACGAGCAGTACTTC. The chain carries TRBV6-6 and TRBJ2-7, with D maybe TRBD1 (5 bases). V shed 8 bases and J shed 4 bases, with 18 bases lying between them. Germline V gene lookup returns CDR1 MNHNY and CDR2 SVGAGI (reference sequence). The CDR3 is made up of 14 amino acids.

This CDR3 reads CASSTGQGAKGANVLTF. The CDR3 DNA sequence: TGTGCCAGTAGTACGGGACAGGGGGCGAAGGGGGCCAACGTCCTGACTTTC. V is TRBV19 and J is TRBJ2-6, with 12 bases identical to TRBD1. Germline-derived CDR1 and CDR2 are LNHDA and SQIVND (reference sequence). CDR3 size: 17 residues. V dropped 4 bases and J dropped 4; count of bases not matched to a gene: 5.

This clone was recorded only once. This chain links TRBV7-9 with TRBJ1-2; 11 nucleotides align to TRBD1. There are 14 residues in the CDR3. V was pared by 7 bases and J by 4 bases, with 5 bases of the junction left unmatched. CDR1 is SEHNR and CDR2 is FQNEAQ in the germline V gene (reference sequence). The CDR3 DNA is TGTGCCAGCACTGGGACAGGGGGAGCCTATGGCTACACCTTC. Translating gives CASTGTGGAYGYTF.